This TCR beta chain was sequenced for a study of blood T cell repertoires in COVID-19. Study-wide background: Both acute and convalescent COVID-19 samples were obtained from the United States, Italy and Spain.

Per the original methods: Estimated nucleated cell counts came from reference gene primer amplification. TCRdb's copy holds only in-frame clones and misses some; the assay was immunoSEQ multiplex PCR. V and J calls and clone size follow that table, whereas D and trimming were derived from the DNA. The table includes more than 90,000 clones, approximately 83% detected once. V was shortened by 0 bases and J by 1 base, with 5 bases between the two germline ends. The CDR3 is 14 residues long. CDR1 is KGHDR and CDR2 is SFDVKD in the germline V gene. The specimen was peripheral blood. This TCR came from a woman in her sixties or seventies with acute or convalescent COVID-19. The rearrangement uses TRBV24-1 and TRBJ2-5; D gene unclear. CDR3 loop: CATSDLTAQETQYF. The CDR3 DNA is TGTGCCACCAGTGATTTGACAGCCCAAGAGACCCAGTACTTC.